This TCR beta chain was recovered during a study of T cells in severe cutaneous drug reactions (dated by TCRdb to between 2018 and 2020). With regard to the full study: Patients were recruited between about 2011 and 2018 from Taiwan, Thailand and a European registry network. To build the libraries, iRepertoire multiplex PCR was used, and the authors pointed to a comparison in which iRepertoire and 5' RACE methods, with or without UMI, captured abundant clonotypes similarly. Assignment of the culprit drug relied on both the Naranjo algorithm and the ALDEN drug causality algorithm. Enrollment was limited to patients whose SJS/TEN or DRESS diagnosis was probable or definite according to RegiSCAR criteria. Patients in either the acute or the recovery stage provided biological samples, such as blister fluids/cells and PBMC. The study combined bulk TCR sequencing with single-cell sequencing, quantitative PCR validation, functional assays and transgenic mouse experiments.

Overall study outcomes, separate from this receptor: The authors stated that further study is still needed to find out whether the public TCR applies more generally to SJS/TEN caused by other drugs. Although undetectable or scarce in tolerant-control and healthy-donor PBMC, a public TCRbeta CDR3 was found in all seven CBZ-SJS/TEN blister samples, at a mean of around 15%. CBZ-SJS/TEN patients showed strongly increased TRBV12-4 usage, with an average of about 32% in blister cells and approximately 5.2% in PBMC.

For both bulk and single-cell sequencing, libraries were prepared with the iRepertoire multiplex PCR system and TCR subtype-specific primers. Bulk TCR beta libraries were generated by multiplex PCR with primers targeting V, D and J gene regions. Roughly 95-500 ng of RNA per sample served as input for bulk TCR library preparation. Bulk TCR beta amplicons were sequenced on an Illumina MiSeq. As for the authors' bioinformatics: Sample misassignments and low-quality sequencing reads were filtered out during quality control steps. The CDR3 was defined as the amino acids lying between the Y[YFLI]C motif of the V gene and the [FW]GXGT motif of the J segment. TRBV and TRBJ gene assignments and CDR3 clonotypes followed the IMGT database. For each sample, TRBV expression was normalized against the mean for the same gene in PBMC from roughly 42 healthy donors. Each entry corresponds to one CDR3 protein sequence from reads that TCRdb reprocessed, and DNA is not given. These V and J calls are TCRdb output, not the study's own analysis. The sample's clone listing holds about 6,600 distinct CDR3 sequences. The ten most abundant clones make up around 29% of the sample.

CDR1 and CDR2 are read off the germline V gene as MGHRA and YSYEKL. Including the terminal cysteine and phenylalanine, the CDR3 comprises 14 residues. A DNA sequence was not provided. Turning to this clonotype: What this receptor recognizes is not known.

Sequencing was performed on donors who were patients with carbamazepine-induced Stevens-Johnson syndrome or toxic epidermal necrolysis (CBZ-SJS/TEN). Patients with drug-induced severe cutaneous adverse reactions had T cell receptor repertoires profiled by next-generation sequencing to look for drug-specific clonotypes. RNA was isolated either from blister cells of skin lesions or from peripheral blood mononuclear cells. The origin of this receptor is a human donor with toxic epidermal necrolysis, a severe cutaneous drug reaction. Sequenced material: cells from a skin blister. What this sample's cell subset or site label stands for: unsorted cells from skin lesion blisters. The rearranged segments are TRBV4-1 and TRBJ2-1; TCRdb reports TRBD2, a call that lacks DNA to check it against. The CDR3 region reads CASKSGRADDEQFF.